This T cell receptor beta chain stems from a study of glioma-infiltrating T cells after dendritic cell vaccination. Germline CDR1 ENHRY, CDR2 SYGVKD. With 4 bases clipped from V and 4 bases from J, the junction kept 19 bases outside the gene matches. The CDR3 length is 20 residues. The PCR used 60 V beta and 13 J beta primers. Here immunoSEQ multiplex PCR was the method, and the copy in TCRdb shows in-frame clones only, minus some. The sample has 25,000 to 35,000 clones; more than 85% are singletons. The clonotype was recovered from a human donor with glioblastoma. J is TRBJ2-1 and V is TRBV10-3; 10 nucleotides align to TRBD1. This specimen consisted of blood, obtained before dendritic cell vaccination. CDR3 coding DNA: TGTGCCATCAGTGTATCGGCGAGACAGGGGGCTCGTAACGGATACAATGAGCAGTTCTTC. Its protein is CAISVSARQGARNGYNEQFF.